One and the same sample provided the 2 T cell receptor beta chains below, sequenced in a study of T cells in Graves' hyperthyroidism and ophthalmopathy. RNA transcripts were the template for amplifying TCR beta CDR3 regions. HTBI primers were used for first-round RT-PCR of the TCR CDR3. A single record per CDR3 protein comes from TCRdb applying MiXCR to the multiplex PCR reads. The sample lists approximately 570,000 distinct CDR3 sequences; about 20% were seen once. The source material was blood. The source of these receptors is a man aged 35-49 years with Graves' ophthalmopathy.

V gene TRBV5-1 combines with J gene TRBJ2-7, with unresolved D. Germline V CDR1 and CDR2: SGHRS, YFSETQ. Trimming removed 4 bases at V and 7 bases at J, with 9 bases between. The CDR3 has 11 amino acids. The CDR3 region is CASSAAQEQYF. CDR3 DNA: TGCGCCAGCAGCGCCGCCCAGGAGCAGTACTTC.

The sample holds many counts of this clonotype. The chain has TRBV11-3 and TRBJ2-1; TRBD1 might be the D (6 bases). Between the trimmed V and J ends, which lost 3 bases and 10 bases, there was a span of 19 bases. CDR1 SGHNT and CDR2 YENEEA come from the germline V gene. The CDR3 is made up of 15 amino acids. The CDR3 DNA sequence: TGTGCCAGCAGCTTCCGCACGACAGGAGAAGGAGAGCAGTTCTTC. Amino acid sequence: CASSFRTTGEGEQFF.